Shown below are 32 T cell receptor beta chains from a single sample sequenced in a study of cytomegalovirus exposure and HLA in healthy donors. This PCR relied on a set of 60 Vbeta primers and 13 Jbeta primers. This table comes from immunoSEQ multiplex PCR, and its TCRdb copy is limited to in-frame clones, with some not included. The sample shows around 150,000 clones, 75% to 80% of them seen only once. Source material: PBMCs. These receptors all stem from a woman in her forties or fifties in good health and CMV-seropositive.

CDR3 region: CASSLSASGGTDTQYF. CDR3 DNA: TGTGCCAGCAGCTTATCGGCTAGCGGGGGCACAGATACGCAGTATTTT. J is TRBJ2-3 and V is TRBV7-2; 9 nucleotides line up with TRBD2. This CDR3 spans 16 amino acids. Losses at the gene ends were 2 bases for V and 1 base for J; bases not matched to a gene: 4. Germline V lookup: CDR1 SGHTA, CDR2 FQGNSA. The complete variable domain, with remaining parts taken from reference TRBV7-2 and TRBJ2-3, reads GAGVSQSPSNKVTEKGKDVELRCDPISGHTALYWYRQSLGQGLEFLIYFQGNSAPDKSGLPSDRFSAERTGGSVSTLTIQRTQQEDSAVYLCASSLSASGGTDTQYFGPGTRLTVL.

This clone has more than one count but fewer than ten. The CDR3 sequence: CASSSTSSIYEQFF. The CDR3 bases are TGTGCCAGCAGCTCGACTAGCTCAATCTATGAGCAGTTCTTC. This rearrangement joins TRBV11-2 to TRBJ2-1; TRBD2 matches at 7 bases. The CDR3 runs 14 residues. J was trimmed by 8 bases and V by 4 bases; bases with no gene match: 8. CDR1 is SGHAT, CDR2 FQNNGV, per germline.

The chain combines TRBV18 with TRBJ2-7; D might be TRBD1 (6 bases). The CDR3 runs 15 residues. The V end lost 2 bases, the J end lost 4 bases, and 15 bases lay between the germline ends. CDR1 KGHSH and CDR2 LQKENI come from the germline V gene. CDR3 protein: CASSPLQGRTYEQYF. CDR3 nucleotide sequence: TGTGCCAGCTCACCATTACAGGGAAGGACGTACGAGCAGTACTTC.

The chain uses TRBV6-1 and TRBJ1-5, with D tentatively TRBD1 (6 bases). CDR3 length: 16 residues. Per the germline V gene, CDR1 is MNHNS and CDR2 is SASEGT. V was trimmed by 4 bases and J by 6 bases, leaving 19 bases between them. CDR3: CASSAHKGTQAQPQHF. The CDR3 DNA follows: TGTGCCAGCAGTGCCCATAAGGGGACACAGGCTCAGCCCCAGCATTTT.

This clone is a singleton in its sample. The chain carries TRBV6-1 and TRBJ2-2; 8 bases match TRBD2. J gave up 6 bases and V 6 bases, and 6 bases lay outside the gene matches. CDR1 is MNHNS, CDR2 SASEGT, per germline. The CDR3 covers 14 residues. The CDR3, as DNA: TGTGCCAGCAGGGGACTAGTGACGTCCGGGGAGCTGTTTTTT. Amino acid sequence: CASRGLVTSGELFF.

This chain links TRBV19 with TRBJ1-3; D remains ambiguous. Germline V gene sequence: CDR1 LNHDA, CDR2 SQIVND (reference sequence). Trimming cost V 3 bases and J 0 bases, with 12 bases left between them. The CDR3 runs 16 residues. The CDR3 DNA sequence: TGTGCCAGTAGTATCGGTGTCGTTGGCTCTGGAAACACCATATATTTT. This sequence encodes CASSIGVVGSGNTIYF.

This clone has only a few counts. The rearrangement uses TRBV6-5 and TRBJ2-3; 7 nucleotides agree with TRBD1. Germline trimming cut 4 bases from V and 6 bases from J; bases unmatched to any gene: 4. From germline, CDR1 is MNHEY and CDR2 SVGAGI. The CDR3 sequence is 13 residues long. The CDR3 sequence is CASSSLQGDTQYF. The CDR3, as DNA: TGTGCCAGCAGTTCACTACAGGGGGATACGCAGTATTTT.

The chain is built from TRBV19 and TRBJ1-5; no clear D gene. Trimming stripped 3 bases from V and 5 bases from J, with 8 bases between. This CDR3 is 13 amino acids long. Germline CDR1 LNHDA, CDR2 SQIVND (reference sequence). CDR3 amino acids: CASSIPGDQPQHF. DNA of the CDR3: TGTGCCAGTAGTATCCCCGGGGATCAGCCCCAGCATTTT.

The V call is TRBV7-2, the J call TRBJ1-6, with D perhaps TRBD1 (5 bases). The CDR3 spans 14 residues. Between the trimmed V and J ends, which lost 1 base and 8 bases, there was a span of 9 bases. Looked up from germline, CDR1 is SGHTA and CDR2 is FQGNSA. CDR3 protein: CASSLDRLHSPLHF. CDR3 nucleotides: TGTGCCAGCAGCTTAGACAGGCTCCATTCACCCCTCCACTTT.

The V call is TRBV28, the J call TRBJ2-1; D possibly corresponds to TRBD2 (5 bases). V dropped 4 bases and J dropped 3 bases, with 13 bases sitting between them. The CDR3 is 15 amino acids. Germline V gene lookup returns CDR1 MDHEN and CDR2 SYDVKM. CDR3 loop: CASSSRTDSYNEQFF. The DNA for the CDR3 is TGTGCCAGCAGTTCCCGGACTGATAGCTACAATGAGCAGTTCTTC.

The chain employs TRBV6-5 and TRBJ2-5; 8 nucleotides line up with TRBD1. V trimming: 11 bases; J trimming: 5 bases; junction bases outside the gene matches: 13. Looked up from germline, CDR1 is MNHEY and CDR2 is SVGAGI. CDR3 length: 14 residues. DNA for the CDR3: TGTGCCGCGAGAGCAGGGGGCGCGACGGAGACCCAGTACTTC. Amino acids: CAARAGGATETQYF.

DNA of the CDR3: TGTGCCAGCAGCTCGAGACTAGCGGGGGACAATGAGCAGTTCTTC. Translation: CASSSRLAGDNEQFF. The V and J genes are TRBV11-2 and TRBJ2-1, with 12 bases lining up with TRBD2. CDR1 is SGHAT, CDR2 FQNNGV, per germline. The CDR3 covers 15 residues. J lost 5 bases, V lost 4 bases, and 3 bases had no gene match.

The chain couples TRBV28 to TRBJ2-7; D possibly corresponds to TRBD1 (5 bases). Trimming left V 4 bases short and J 0 bases short, with 7 bases between. Germline-derived CDR1 and CDR2 are MDHEN and SYDVKM. The CDR3 is 13 amino acids. Here the CDR3 DNA reads TGTGCCAGCAGTTACCAGGGCTCCTACGAGCAGTACTTC. Translating gives CASSYQGSYEQYF.

This clone has more than one count but fewer than ten. Other DNA sequences from this sample encode an identical CDR3 as well. The chain uses TRBV9 and TRBJ1-5, with D unclear. The V gene lost 0 bases and the J gene lost 3 bases, with 4 bases spanning the gap. CDR1 is SGDLS and CDR2 is YYNGEE in the germline V gene. CDR3 length: 13 amino acids. The CDR3 loop is CASSVDINQPQHF. In DNA form, the CDR3 reads TGTGCCAGCAGCGTAGACATCAATCAGCCCCAGCATTTT.

The gene calls are TRBV5-1 and TRBJ2-7, with 11 bases matching TRBD2. Trimming at V came to 1 base and at J to 6 bases, leaving 0 bases not matched to a gene. CDR1 is SGHRS and CDR2 is YFSETQ in the germline V gene. The CDR3 extends over 13 amino acids. Here the CDR3 reads CASSLTSGGEQYF. As DNA, the CDR3 is TGCGCCAGCAGCTTGACTAGCGGGGGCGAGCAGTACTTC.

This clone was counted a few times. The V and J genes are TRBV7-9 and TRBJ1-1, with D perhaps TRBD1 (5 bases). The V gene's germline CDR1 is SEHNR and CDR2 FQNEAQ (reference sequence). The ends were cut back, 5 bases at V and 6 bases at J, with 13 bases in the middle. There are 13 residues in the CDR3. DNA for the CDR3: TGTGCCAGCAGCAAGCAGGGATTCTCTGAAGCTTTCTTT. This sequence encodes CASSKQGFSEAFF.

The CDR3 sequence: CASSGATGEAEAFF. In DNA form, the CDR3 reads TGTGCCAGCAGCGGGGCGACAGGGGAGGCTGAAGCTTTCTTT. The rearrangement links TRBV5-5 to TRBJ1-1; 8 bases align to TRBD1. Trimming cost V 4 bases and J 6 bases; bases outside gene matches: 8. The CDR3 spans 14 residues. Per germline, CDR1 SGHKS and CDR2 YYEKEE (reference sequence).

The V call is TRBV7-8, the J call TRBJ2-7; D is possibly TRBD2 (5 bases). In germline, CDR1 is SGHVS, CDR2 FQNEAQ. With 0 bases removed from V and 4 bases from J, the gap between germline ends came to 10 bases. This CDR3 has 14 amino acids. CDR3 protein: CASSLAYPGYEQYF. The CDR3 nucleotides read TGTGCCAGCAGCTTAGCGTACCCGGGGTACGAGCAGTACTTC. Filled out from reference TRBV7-8 and TRBJ2-7, the complete variable domain reads GAGVSQSPRYKVAKRGQDVALRCDPISGHVSLFWYQQALGQGPEFLTYFQNEAQLDKSGLPSDRFFAERPEGSVSTLKIQRTQQEDSAVYLCASSLAYPGYEQYFGPGTRLTVT.

This clone was found once. V and J are TRBV4-3 and TRBJ2-7, with 10 bases that match TRBD1. The CDR3 length is 16 residues. After removal of 0 bases from V and 4 bases from J, the junction contained 6 bases not matched to a gene. Germline values: CDR1 LGHNA, CDR2 YSLEER. CDR3 protein: CASSQDSGQGGYEQYF. The CDR3 DNA is TGCGCCAGCAGCCAAGATAGTGGACAGGGGGGTTACGAGCAGTACTTC.

This clone has only one observation. The chain uses TRBV19 and TRBJ2-7; possible D gene TRBD2, 6 bases. This CDR3 comprises 14 residues. Germline CDR1 reads LNHDA; CDR2 reads SQIVND (reference sequence). Trimming cost V 2 bases and J 4 bases, with 12 bases left between them. As DNA, the CDR3 is TGTGCCAGTAGTATAAGGCGGGATGAATACGAGCAGTACTTC. This gives the protein CASSIRRDEYEQYF.

The chain employs TRBV5-8 and TRBJ1-5; D gene unclear. CDR3 length: 15 amino acids. V gave up 5 bases and J gave up 1 base, with 13 bases separating them. In germline, CDR1 is SGHTS, CDR2 YDEGEE. CDR3: CASRSGPGSNQPQHF. In DNA form, the CDR3 reads TGTGCCAGCAGGTCTGGGCCGGGGAGCAATCAGCCCCAGCATTTT. Filled out from reference TRBV5-8 and TRBJ1-5, the complete variable domain reads EAGVTQSPTHLIKTRGQQATLRCSPISGHTSVYWYQQALGLGLQFLLWYDEGEERNRGNFPPRFSGRQFPNYSSELNVNALELEDSALYLCASRSGPGSNQPQHFGDGTRLSIL.

The rearrangement links TRBV20-1 to TRBJ1-2, with a weak D call TRBD1 (6 bases). The germline gives CDR1 DFQATT, CDR2 SNEGSKA (reference sequence). The CDR3 has 11 residues. The CDR3 is CNSRTVNGYTF. CDR3 bases: TGCAACTCCCGGACAGTTAACGGCTACACCTTC.

The V call is TRBV23-1, the J call TRBJ1-2; D call uncertain. TRBV23-1 is recorded as an ORF, its role being uncertain. The CDR3 is 14 residues long. The V end lost 5 bases, the J end lost 5 bases, and 15 bases lay between the germline ends. This CDR3 reads CASSDSNCRYGYTF. Written as DNA, the CDR3 is TGCGCCAGCAGTGACTCCAATTGCCGATATGGCTACACCTTC.

The chain joins TRBV11-2 to TRBJ2-1, with 10 bases lining up with TRBD2. CDR3 length: 16 residues. Unmatched junction bases numbered 7, after V lost 5 bases and J lost 3 bases. CDR1 and CDR2 (germline): SGHAT, FQNNGV. CDR3 in DNA: TGTGCCAGCAGCGGCCTTAGCGGGGGGTACTACAATGAGCAGTTCTTC. Encoded protein: CASSGLSGGYYNEQFF.

The chain recombines TRBV7-2 with TRBJ2-5; D gene unclear. The V end lost 0 bases, the J end lost 2 bases, and 13 bases lay between the germline ends. Germline assignment: CDR1 SGHTA and CDR2 FQGNSA. This CDR3 is 16 amino acids long. The CDR3 is CASSLAARTIQETQYF. CDR3 coding DNA: TGTGCCAGCAGCTTAGCAGCCCGCACTATACAAGAGACCCAGTACTTC.

The gene calls are TRBV2 and TRBJ2-7; TRBD2 aligns across 7 bases. The CDR3 sequence is 16 residues long. J was trimmed by 4 bases and V by 3 bases; bases with no gene match: 12. Germline V lookup: CDR1 SNHLY, CDR2 FYNNEI. CDR3 protein: CASSEISASGSYEQYF. The CDR3, as DNA: TGTGCCAGCAGTGAGATTTCGGCTAGCGGAAGTTACGAGCAGTACTTC.

The chain links TRBV7-9 to TRBJ2-5; 7 bases fit TRBD1. V gave up 3 bases and J gave up 3 bases; unmatched junction bases: 10. The CDR3 loop spans 16 amino acids. CDR1 is SEHNR and CDR2 is FQNEAQ in the germline V gene (reference sequence). In nucleotides, the CDR3 is TGTGCCAGCAGCTTCCCTAACAGGGGAGTGGAAGAGACCCAGTACTTC. This gives the protein CASSFPNRGVEETQYF.

This clone occurred once. CDR3 coding DNA: TGTGCCAGCAGCTTGGAGGGGCAGAGCACAGATACGCAGTATTTT. Translating it yields CASSLEGQSTDTQYF. This chain connects TRBV5-4 to TRBJ2-3; D perhaps matches TRBD1 (5 bases). The ends were cut back, 0 bases at V and 0 bases at J, with 8 bases in the middle. The germline gives CDR1 SGHNT, CDR2 YYREEE (reference sequence). CDR3 length: 15 amino acids.

The V and J genes are TRBV7-9 and TRBJ2-7; tentatively, D is TRBD2 (5 bases). V was pared by 3 bases and J by 2 bases, with 8 bases between. The germline V gene encodes CDR1 SEHNR and CDR2 FQNEAQ (reference sequence). The CDR3 has 13 residues. CDR3 nucleotides: TGTGCCAGCAGCTTTGGAGGACCCTACGAGCAGTACTTC. It yields the protein CASSFGGPYEQYF.

The genes are TRBV5-5 and TRBJ2-5; TRBD2 aligns across 9 bases. Germline V gives CDR1 SGHKS, CDR2 YYEKEE (reference sequence). Trimming cost V 2 bases and J 2 bases; bases outside gene matches: 1. The CDR3 is 14 residues long. The CDR3 region has the DNA TGTGCCAGCAGCTTAGCGGGGGGTCAAGAGACCCAGTACTTC. This encodes CASSLAGGQETQYF.

The J gene is TRBJ1-5, the V gene TRBV19; 8 bases align to TRBD1. The CDR3 sequence is 15 residues long. V shed 3 bases and J 6 bases; nucleotides not matched to a gene: 7. Germline V gene lookup returns CDR1 LNHDA and CDR2 SQIVND (reference sequence). DNA of the CDR3: TGTGCCAGTAGTATCCCGGACAGGGCGGCTCAGCCCCAGCATTTT. It translates to CASSIPDRAAQPQHF.

The rearrangement links TRBV2 to TRBJ2-5, with 7 bases that match TRBD2. Matching the DNA end better, TRBJ2-7 makes the J call doubtful. CDR3 length equals 15 residues. CDR1 and CDR2 (germline): SNHLY, FYNNEI. The CDR3 reads CASSRGPGGPYEQYF. CDR3 sequence (DNA): TGTGCCAGCAGTAGGGGCCCGGGGGGTCCCTACGAGCAGTACTTC.